The 13 T cell receptor beta chains below come from one sample, sequenced in a study of technical replicates of blood from a few donors. Sequencing was performed with immunoSEQ multiplex PCR; in TCRdb, only in-frame clones are kept and a portion is missing. The table has about 64,000 clones, approximately 86% seen once; the top ten hold approximately 4.7%. Material: PBMCs. The origin of the receptors is a human donor in good health. Some clones in this sample may be carry-over from other donors' samples.

In the case of this clone: This sample also contains other DNA sequences that code for the same CDR3. This chain connects TRBV4-2 to TRBJ1-2; possibly TRBD1 for D (5 bases). This CDR3 spans 14 amino acids. Trimming removed 0 bases at V and 2 bases at J, with 7 bases between. From germline, CDR1 is LGHNA and CDR2 YNFKEQ. The DNA of the CDR3 is TGTGCCAGCAGCCAAGATAGGGGAAACTATGGCTACACCTTC. Its translation: CASSQDRGNYGYTF.

The J gene is TRBJ2-1, the V gene TRBV5-1; 8 nucleotides align to TRBD2. This CDR3 comprises 15 residues. The J segment lost 2 bases and the V segment lost 1 base, leaving 2 bases of the junction unmatched. Looked up from germline, CDR1 is SGHRS and CDR2 is YFSETQ. The CDR3: CASSLLAGPYNEQFF. The CDR3, as DNA: TGCGCCAGCAGCTTGTTAGCGGGACCCTACAATGAGCAGTTCTTC.

The chain employs TRBV29-1 and TRBJ1-4; a weak D match, TRBD1 (6 bases). In germline, CDR1 is SQVTM, CDR2 ANQGSEA. This CDR3 is 14 amino acids long. The V gene lost 7 bases and the J gene lost 6 bases, with 18 bases spanning the gap. This CDR3 is CSGRDRGGDEKLFF. CDR3 coding DNA: TGCAGCGGACGTGACAGAGGGGGAGATGAAAAACTGTTTTTT.

The V gene is TRBV4-2, the J gene TRBJ2-1, with D tentatively TRBD2 (6 bases). V lost 4 bases and J lost 2, with 12 bases in between. CDR3 size: 15 residues. CDR1 and CDR2 (germline): LGHNA, YNFKEQ. This CDR3 is CASSRRDSTYNEQFF. The CDR3 DNA is TGTGCCAGCAGCCGCCGGGACTCTACCTACAATGAGCAGTTCTTC.

This chain uses TRBV7-2 with TRBJ2-7; D is uncertain. The CDR3 is made up of 14 amino acids. CDR1 and CDR2 (germline): SGHTA, FQGNSA. V was trimmed by 1 base and J by 5 bases, leaving 12 bases between them. This CDR3 reads CASSLGFRPHEQYF. The CDR3 coding sequence is TGTGCCAGCAGCTTAGGTTTCAGGCCCCACGAGCAGTACTTC.

The V gene is TRBV5-8, the J gene TRBJ2-2, with 13 nucleotides matching TRBD2. This CDR3 is 18 amino acids long. Germline CDR1 SGHTS, CDR2 YDEGEE. The V and J ends lost 7 bases and 6 bases, in that order; junction bases with no gene match: 15. The DNA for the CDR3 is TGTGCCAGCGCTCCGGGACTAGCGGGGCTAACGGTCCCCGGGGAGCTGTTTTTT. Amino acids: CASAPGLAGLTVPGELFF.

The chain has TRBV5-4 and TRBJ2-7; D perhaps matches TRBD1 (6 bases). Germline values: CDR1 SGHNT, CDR2 YYREEE (reference sequence). With 0 bases removed from V and 6 bases from J, the gap between germline ends came to 16 bases. This CDR3 spans 15 amino acids. The DNA of the CDR3 is TGTGCCAGCAGCTTGGACAGGGCGGTCTTCACCGAGCAGTACTTC. This sequence encodes CASSLDRAVFTEQYF.

A single count supports this clone. The chain is built from TRBV6-1 and TRBJ1-1, with 7 bases that match TRBD1. The CDR3 is 14 amino acids. In germline, CDR1 is MNHNS, CDR2 SASEGT. V lost 1 base, J lost 1 base, and 0 bases stayed unmatched. The CDR3 DNA reads as TGTGCCAGCAGTGAAGGGACAGGGAACACTGAAGCTTTCTTT. Translation: CASSEGTGNTEAFF.

The chain joins TRBV5-1 to TRBJ1-1; D not certain. CDR3 length equals 15 residues. V gave up 1 base and J gave up 3 bases, with 13 bases separating them. CDR1 and CDR2 (germline): SGHRS, YFSETQ. The CDR3 region has the DNA TGCGCCAGCAGCTTGTTTGGGCCCTCGGACACTGAAGCTTTCTTT. Residues: CASSLFGPSDTEAFF.

CDR3 loop: CASSPEVAGGSYNEQFF. CDR3 in DNA: TGTGCCAGCAGCCCAGAGGTAGCGGGAGGCTCCTACAATGAGCAGTTCTTC. The genes are TRBV7-6 and TRBJ2-1; 10 bases map to TRBD2. Per germline, CDR1 SGHVS and CDR2 FNYEAQ. The CDR3 length is 17 residues. Trimming took 5 bases from V and 0 from J; bases not matched to a gene: 7.

The chain carries TRBV5-1 and TRBJ2-3; D is possibly TRBD1 (5 bases). This CDR3 region has 16 residues. Per the germline V gene, CDR1 is SGHRS and CDR2 is YFSETQ. V lost 0 bases, J lost 4 bases, and 15 bases lay in between. The CDR3 reads CASSLARSQGADTQYF. The CDR3 nucleotides are TGCGCCAGCAGCTTGGCTAGGTCGCAGGGTGCAGATACGCAGTATTTT.

The chain employs TRBV6-6 and TRBJ1-6, with 11 bases identical to TRBD1. V shed 4 bases, J shed 9 bases, and the junction held 5 bases outside the gene matches. The CDR3 spans 15 residues. Germline V gives CDR1 MNHNY, CDR2 SVGAGI (reference sequence). The CDR3 coding sequence is TGTGCCAGCAGTTCCACCGGGACAGGGGGTTCACCCCTCCACTTT. It encodes CASSSTGTGGSPLHF.

The CDR3 spells CASSSLSSYGYTF. CDR3 nucleotide sequence: TGTGCCAGCAGTTCCCTCTCCAGCTATGGCTACACCTTC. This sequence joins TRBV6-5 and TRBJ1-2; D not resolved. The CDR3 contains 13 residues. Germline V gene sequence: CDR1 MNHEY, CDR2 SVGAGI. The ends were cut back, 4 bases at V and 4 bases at J, with 10 bases in the middle.